A selection of T cell receptor beta chains follows, all from one sample in a study of long-term antiretroviral therapy in people with HIV. Profiling relied on immunoSEQ multiplex PCR, and the TCRdb table lists in-frame clones only, not all of them. The sample carries just over 35,000 clones, 85% to 95% recorded once. The specimen comprised unsorted PBMCs, sampled 4.1 years after starting antiretroviral therapy. All receptors come from a woman in her 50s with HIV. The conserved cysteine and the conserved F or W are not part of the CDR3 here.

TRBJ2-5	TRBV12-5	ASGLVPGGQETQY
TRBJ1-6	TRBV5-5	ASSLGGSRGSYNSPLH
TRBJ1-2	TRBV11-1	ASSLSPGSYGYT
TRBJ2-7	TRBV9	ASSVAATSGGLGIYYEQY
TRBJ1-2	TRBV6-6	ASSSQVGGYGYT
TRBJ1-6	TRBV27	ASSGTQASSYNSPLH
TRBJ2-5	TRBV7-2	ASSSTWERETQY
TRBJ2-1	TRBV19	ASSTLLAGGYNEQF
TRBJ1-5	TRBV7-2	ASSLVGDSPQH
TRBJ2-3	TRBV5-4	ASSLYADTQY
TRBJ1-1	TRBV7-2	ASSLTVTNTEAF
TRBJ2-2	TRBV5-6	ASSQTGGWNTGELF
TRBJ2-3	TRBV6-1	ASSATRDRITDTQY
TRBJ1-6	TRBV7-3	ASSLLHNSPLH
TRBJ2-3	TRBV10-3	AIGLGGGAGTDTQY